Each of the 15 T cell receptor beta chains below was sequenced from the same sample in a study of T cells in narcolepsy. Sequenced by immunoSEQ multiplex PCR; TCRdb stores in-frame clones only, minus some. The sample consists of approximately 25,000 clones, approximately 80% of them appearing once. The specimen was CD45RA- memory CD4+ T cells from PBMCs. These receptors came from a human donor with narcolepsy.

The chain is built from TRBV7-2 and TRBJ1-2, with TRBD1 matching over 7 bases. V shed 1 base and J 7 bases; nucleotides not matched to a gene: 3. This CDR3 contains 13 residues. Germline V gives CDR1 SGHTA, CDR2 FQGNSA. The CDR3 reads CASSLDHRGGYTF. For the CDR3, the DNA is TGTGCCAGCAGCTTAGATCACAGGGGTGGCTACACCTTC.

The chain's CDR3 is CASRFGGENTDTQYF. The CDR3 DNA follows: TGTGCCAGCCGGTTCGGGGGGGAGAACACAGATACGCAGTATTTT. This rearrangement joins TRBV6-6 to TRBJ2-3; the match to TRBD2 covers 8 bases. The V and J ends lost 8 bases and 2 bases, in that order; junction bases with no gene match: 9. This CDR3 has 15 amino acids. CDR1 is MNHNY and CDR2 is SVGAGI in the germline V gene (reference sequence).

This chain joins TRBV14 and TRBJ2-1, with a possible D match to TRBD1 (5 bases). The germline CDR1 and CDR2 sequences are SGHDN and FVKESK. This CDR3 contains 15 residues. V shed 5 bases and J shed 4 bases, with 15 bases lying between them. The CDR3 DNA sequence: TGTGCCAGCAGCGGGGCTCGCGCCGATTACAATGAGCAGTTCTTC. Translated, it gives CASSGARADYNEQFF. The variable domain in full, completed from reference TRBV14 and TRBJ2-1, reads EAGVTQFPSHSVIEKGQTVTLRCDPISGHDNLYWYRRVMGKEIKFLLHFVKESKQDESGMPNNRFLAERTGGTYSTLKVQPAELEDSGVYFCASSGARADYNEQFFGPGTRLTVL.

V gene TRBV4-1 combines with J gene TRBJ1-4; the match to TRBD1 covers 7 bases. The CDR3 extends over 18 amino acids. CDR1 MGHRA and CDR2 YSYEKL come from the germline V gene. Trimming at V came to 2 bases and at J to 0 bases, leaving 9 bases not matched to a gene. CDR3 coding DNA: TGCGCCAGCAGCCAATCTGCTCGACAGGGTCCAACTAATGAAAAACTGTTTTTT. Protein: CASSQSARQGPTNEKLFF.

This sequence joins TRBV29-1 and TRBJ1-2, with D unresolved. The germline V gene encodes CDR1 SQVTM and CDR2 ANQGSEA. The CDR3 extends over 12 amino acids. V dropped 1 base and J dropped 8 bases, with 11 bases sitting between them. For the CDR3, the DNA is TGCAGCGTTGAAGTCGAGCGGGTGGGCTACACCTTC. This sequence encodes CSVEVERVGYTF.

The rearrangement links TRBV2 to TRBJ2-5, with TRBD2 matching 13 bases. CDR1 SNHLY and CDR2 FYNNEI come from the germline V gene. CDR3 length: 15 amino acids. V was clipped by 4 bases and J by 4 bases; unmatched bases: 3. The CDR3 reads CASSGTSGGAETQYF. The CDR3 nucleotides read TGTGCCAGCAGTGGCACTAGCGGGGGGGCAGAGACCCAGTACTTC.

The chain has TRBV6-9 and TRBJ1-1; weak D call: TRBD1 (6 bases). Trimming pared 3 bases from V and 4 bases from J, leaving 15 bases between. Germline V gene lookup returns CDR1 MNHGY and CDR2 SVAAGI. The length of the CDR3 is 15 residues. The CDR3 loop reads CASSYRGGGSTEAFF. The CDR3, as DNA: TGTGCCAGCAGTTACCGAGGGGGGGGGAGCACTGAAGCTTTCTTT.

The chain uses TRBV29-1 and TRBJ1-1; no clear D gene. The CDR3 is made up of 8 amino acids. Germline assignment: CDR1 SQVTM and CDR2 ANQGSEA. V was clipped by 3 bases and J by 13 bases, with 6 bases between them. CDR3 sequence: CSVEEVFF. CDR3 nucleotides: TGCAGCGTTGAGGAGGTTTTCTTT.

The chain carries TRBV12-5 and TRBJ2-7, with D maybe TRBD2 (6 bases). V dropped 0 bases and J dropped 3 bases, with 24 bases sitting between them. CDR1 is LGHNT and CDR2 is FRNRAP in the germline V gene. The CDR3 extends over 19 amino acids. The CDR3 spells CASGLVLGDSRELYYEQYF. The DNA of the CDR3 is TGTGCTAGTGGTTTGGTCCTAGGGGACTCCCGAGAACTCTACTACGAGCAGTACTTC.

In its sample, this clone was seen once. The chain joins TRBV6-5 to TRBJ2-7; tentatively, D is TRBD1 (5 bases). Between the trimmed V and J ends, which lost 5 bases and 7 bases, there was a span of 18 bases. This CDR3 spans 14 amino acids. The germline CDR1 and CDR2 sequences are MNHEY and SVGAGI. The CDR3 is CASSDPGQGREQYF. In DNA form, the CDR3 reads TGTGCCAGCAGTGACCCAGGACAAGGCCGGGAGCAGTACTTC.

This chain joins TRBV9 and TRBJ1-6, with 10 bases aligning to TRBD1. The germline gives CDR1 SGDLS, CDR2 YYNGEE. This CDR3 is 15 amino acids long. With V trimmed by 3 bases and J by 9 bases, 6 bases remained unmatched. The CDR3, as DNA: TGTGCCAGCAGCGGAAGGACAGGGGGAGGTTCACCCCTCCACTTT. It encodes CASSGRTGGGSPLHF.

This clone has just one count. At one end the junction does not follow the germline gene, possibly because of a read error. This rearrangement joins TRBV5-8 to TRBJ2-2; D is tentatively TRBD1 or TRBD2 (6 bases each). CDR3 length equals 13 residues. CDR1 SGHTS and CDR2 YDEGEE come from the germline V gene. CDR3: CASSGGGRGVLFF. Written as DNA, the CDR3 is TGTGCCAGCAGCGGTGGGGGCCGCGGGGTGCTGTTTTTT. Filled out from reference TRBV5-8 and TRBJ2-2, the complete variable domain reads EAGVTQSPTHLIKTRGQQATLRCSPISGHTSVYWYQQALGLGLQFLLWYDEGEERNRGNFPPRFSGRQFPNYSSELNVNALELEDSALYLCASSGGGRGVLFFGEGSRLTVL.

This chain joins TRBV6-5 and TRBJ2-2; no reliable D call. The CDR3 extends over 14 amino acids. With 6 bases removed from V and 0 bases from J, the gap between germline ends came to 8 bases. The germline CDR1 and CDR2 sequences are MNHEY and SVGAGI. The CDR3 loop is CASRRAPNTGELFF. In DNA form, the CDR3 reads TGTGCCAGCAGAAGGGCACCGAACACCGGGGAGCTGTTTTTT.

The chain carries TRBV6-6 and TRBJ1-2, with 7 nucleotides matching TRBD1. After removal of 0 bases from V and 4 bases from J, the junction contained 5 bases not matched to a gene. In germline, CDR1 is MNHNY, CDR2 SVGAGI (reference sequence). CDR3 length equals 15 residues. The CDR3 sequence: CASSYSNRGSYGYTF. CDR3 coding DNA: TGTGCCAGCAGTTACTCAAACAGGGGTTCCTATGGCTACACCTTC.

The chain joins TRBV30 to TRBJ2-2; TRBD2 matches at 8 bases. There are 16 residues in the CDR3. The junction had 8 bases not matched to a gene; V was cut back by 0 bases and J by 5 bases. Germline CDR1 and CDR2: GTSNPN and SVGIG (reference sequence). The CDR3 here is CAWSVRGGTSTGELFF. CDR3 nucleotides: TGTGCCTGGAGTGTACGCGGGGGGACTTCGACCGGGGAGCTGTTTTTT.